The sequence of this T cell receptor (beta chain) was determined in a study of T cells in narcolepsy. Study-wide background: Patients with NT1 or NT2 and healthy control donors were enrolled.

Study observations and caveats: HCRT-specific and TRIB2-specific autoreactive clonotypes appeared among same-patient CSF and blood CD4+ clonotypes. Some memory CD4+ repertoires had no autoreactive clone sequences.

The CDR3 runs to 13 residues. Looked up from germline, CDR1 is LNHDA and CDR2 is SQIVND (reference sequence). The ends were cut back, 9 bases at V and 5 bases at J, with 16 bases in the middle. This clone is labeled medium-sized (0.01 to 0.1%). Antigen: not known. This table comes from immunoSEQ multiplex PCR, and its TCRdb copy is limited to in-frame clones, with some not included. Here the sample spans tens of thousands of clones, around 83% being singletons. The TCR comes from a human donor with narcolepsy. The sequenced material came from CD45RA- memory CD4+ T cells from PBMCs. The chain links TRBV19 to TRBJ1-1; possibly TRBD1 for D (6 bases). The CDR3: CASLGGGRTEAFF. For the CDR3, the DNA is TGTGCCAGCCTAGGCGGGGGCCGGACTGAAGCTTTCTTT.